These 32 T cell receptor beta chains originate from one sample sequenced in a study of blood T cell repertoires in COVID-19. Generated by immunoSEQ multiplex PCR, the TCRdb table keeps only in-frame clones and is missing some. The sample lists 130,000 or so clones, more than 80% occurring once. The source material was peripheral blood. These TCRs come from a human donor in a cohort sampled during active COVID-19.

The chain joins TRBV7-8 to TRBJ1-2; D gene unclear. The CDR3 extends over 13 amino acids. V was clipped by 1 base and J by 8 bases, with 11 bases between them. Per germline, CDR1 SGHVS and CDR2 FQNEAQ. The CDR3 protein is CASSLVAREGYTF. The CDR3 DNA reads TGTGCCAGCAGCTTAGTAGCTCGAGAGGGCTACACCTTC. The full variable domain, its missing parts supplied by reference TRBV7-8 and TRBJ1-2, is GAGVSQSPRYKVAKRGQDVALRCDPISGHVSLFWYQQALGQGPEFLTYFQNEAQLDKSGLPSDRFFAERPEGSVSTLKIQRTQQEDSAVYLCASSLVAREGYTFGSGTRLTVV.

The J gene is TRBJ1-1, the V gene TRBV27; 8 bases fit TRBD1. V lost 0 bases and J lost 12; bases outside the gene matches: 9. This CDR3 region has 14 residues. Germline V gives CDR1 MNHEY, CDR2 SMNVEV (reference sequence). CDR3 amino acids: CASSLSPGQVGPFF. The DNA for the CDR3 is TGTGCCAGCAGTTTATCCCCGGGACAGGTCGGGCCTTTCTTT.

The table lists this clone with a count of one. CDR3 DNA: TGTGCCAGCTCCCCGGGGGTCGACACCGGGGAGCTGTTTTTT. Residues: CASSPGVDTGELFF. The chain combines TRBV19 with TRBJ2-2, with D maybe TRBD2 (6 bases). Deletions cut 9 bases from V and 3 bases from J, with 14 bases between. The germline V gene has CDR1 LNHDA and CDR2 SQIVND (reference sequence). This CDR3 has 14 amino acids.

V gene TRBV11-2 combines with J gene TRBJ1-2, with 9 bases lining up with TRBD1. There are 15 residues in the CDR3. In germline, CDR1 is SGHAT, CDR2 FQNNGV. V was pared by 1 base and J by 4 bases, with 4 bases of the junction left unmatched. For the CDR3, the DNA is TGTGCCAGCAGCTTAGTGGGACAGGGCGCCTATGGCTACACCTTC. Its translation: CASSLVGQGAYGYTF. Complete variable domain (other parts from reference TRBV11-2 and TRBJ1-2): EAGVAQSPRYKIIEKRQSVAFWCNPISGHATLYWYQQILGQGPKLLIQFQNNGVVDDSQLPKDRFSAERLKGVDSTLKIQPAKLEDSAVYLCASSLVGQGAYGYTFGSGTRLTVV.

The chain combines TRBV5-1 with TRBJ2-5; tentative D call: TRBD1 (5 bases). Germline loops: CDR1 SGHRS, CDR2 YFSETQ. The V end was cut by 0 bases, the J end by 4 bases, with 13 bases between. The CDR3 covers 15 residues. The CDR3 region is CASSLGPGHGETQYF. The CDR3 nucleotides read TGCGCCAGCAGCTTGGGCCCAGGGCACGGAGAGACCCAGTACTTC.

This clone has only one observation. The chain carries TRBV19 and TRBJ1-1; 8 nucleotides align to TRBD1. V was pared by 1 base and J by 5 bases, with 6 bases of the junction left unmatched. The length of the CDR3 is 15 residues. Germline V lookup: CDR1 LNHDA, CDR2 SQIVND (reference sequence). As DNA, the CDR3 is TGTGCCAGTAGTATAGTGGGACAGGTAGGAACTGAAGCTTTCTTT. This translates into CASSIVGQVGTEAFF.

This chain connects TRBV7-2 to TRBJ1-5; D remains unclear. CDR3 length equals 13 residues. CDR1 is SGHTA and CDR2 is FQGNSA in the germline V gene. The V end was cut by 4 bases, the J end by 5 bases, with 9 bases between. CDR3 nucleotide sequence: TGTGCCAGCAGCTCCTCCAGCGATCAGCCCCAGCATTTT. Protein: CASSSSSDQPQHF.

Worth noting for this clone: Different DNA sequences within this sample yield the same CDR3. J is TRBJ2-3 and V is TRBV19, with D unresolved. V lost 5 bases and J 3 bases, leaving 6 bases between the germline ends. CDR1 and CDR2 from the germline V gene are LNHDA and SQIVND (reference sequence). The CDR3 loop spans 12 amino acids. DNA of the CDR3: TGTGCCAGTAGTTCACGGACAGATACGCAGTATTTT. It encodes CASSSRTDTQYF. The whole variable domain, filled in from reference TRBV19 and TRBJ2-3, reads DGGITQSPKYLFRKEGQNVTLSCEQNLNHDAMYWYRQDPGQGLRLIYYSQIVNDFQKGDIAEGYSVSREKKESFPLTVTSAQKNPTAFYLCASSSRTDTQYFGPGTRLTVL.

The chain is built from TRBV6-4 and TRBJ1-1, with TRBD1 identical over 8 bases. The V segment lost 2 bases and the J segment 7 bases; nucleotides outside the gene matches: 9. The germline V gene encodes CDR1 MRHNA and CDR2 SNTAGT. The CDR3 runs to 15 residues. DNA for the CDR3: TGTGCCAGCAGTGACGTTCAGGGGGCAAGAGATGAAGCTTTCTTT. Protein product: CASSDVQGARDEAFF.

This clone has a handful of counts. CDR3 DNA sequence: TGTGCCAGCAGCTCATGGACAGTTCTCACAGATACGCAGTATTTT. Protein: CASSSWTVLTDTQYF. The chain uses TRBV5-8 and TRBJ2-3; possibly TRBD1 for D (6 bases). Trimming took 3 bases from V and 2 from J, leaving 13 bases between them. CDR1 and CDR2 from the germline V gene are SGHTS and YDEGEE. The CDR3 sequence is 15 residues long.

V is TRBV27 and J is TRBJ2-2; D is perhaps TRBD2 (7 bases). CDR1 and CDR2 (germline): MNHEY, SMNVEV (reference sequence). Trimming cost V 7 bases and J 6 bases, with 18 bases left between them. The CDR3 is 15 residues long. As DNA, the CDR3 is TGTGCCAGCACCAAGGGGGGGGCCGAGTCCGGGGAGCTGTTTTTT. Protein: CASTKGGAESGELFF.

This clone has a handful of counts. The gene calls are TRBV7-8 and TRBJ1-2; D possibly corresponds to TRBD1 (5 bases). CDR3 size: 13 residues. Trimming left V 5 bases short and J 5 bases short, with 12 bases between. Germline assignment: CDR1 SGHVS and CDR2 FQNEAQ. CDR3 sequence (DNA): TGTGCCAGCAGCAACGAGTGGACATATGGCTACACCTTC. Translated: CASSNEWTYGYTF. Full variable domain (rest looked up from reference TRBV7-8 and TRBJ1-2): GAGVSQSPRYKVAKRGQDVALRCDPISGHVSLFWYQQALGQGPEFLTYFQNEAQLDKSGLPSDRFFAERPEGSVSTLKIQRTQQEDSAVYLCASSNEWTYGYTFGSGTRLTVV.

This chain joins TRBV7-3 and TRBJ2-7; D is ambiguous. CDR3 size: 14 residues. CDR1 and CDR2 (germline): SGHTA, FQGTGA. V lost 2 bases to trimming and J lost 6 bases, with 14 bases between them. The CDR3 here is CASSLGGPNGEQYF. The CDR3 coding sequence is TGTGCCAGCAGCTTAGGCGGCCCCAACGGCGAGCAGTACTTC.

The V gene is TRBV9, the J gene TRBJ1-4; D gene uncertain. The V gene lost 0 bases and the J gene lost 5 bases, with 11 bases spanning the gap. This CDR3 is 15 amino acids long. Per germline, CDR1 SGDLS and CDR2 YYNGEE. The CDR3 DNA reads TGTGCCAGCAGCGTAGCTGGAGGGCTCAATGAAAAACTGTTTTTT. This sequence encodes CASSVAGGLNEKLFF.

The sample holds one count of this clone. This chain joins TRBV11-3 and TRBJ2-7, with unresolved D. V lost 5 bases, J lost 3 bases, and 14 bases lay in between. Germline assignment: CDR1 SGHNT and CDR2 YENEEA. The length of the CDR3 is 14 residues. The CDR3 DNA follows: TGTGCCAGCAGCCCAAACACTAACCGCTACGAGCAGTACGTC. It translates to CASSPNTNRYEQYV.

CDR3 loop: CASSIGTSGRKSGQFF. CDR3 coding DNA: TGTGCCAGTAGTATTGGGACTAGCGGGAGGAAATCCGGGCAGTTCTTC. The chain recombines TRBV19 with TRBJ2-1, with TRBD2 matching 15 bases. The CDR3 loop spans 16 amino acids. Per the germline V gene, CDR1 is LNHDA and CDR2 is SQIVND (reference sequence). The ends lost 3 bases at V and 12 bases at J; junction bases unmatched: 9.

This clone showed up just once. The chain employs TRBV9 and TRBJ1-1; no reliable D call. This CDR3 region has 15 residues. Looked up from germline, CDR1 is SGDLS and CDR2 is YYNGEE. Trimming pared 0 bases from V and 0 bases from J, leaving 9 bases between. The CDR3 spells CASSVGPRVNTEAFF. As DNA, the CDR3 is TGTGCCAGCAGCGTAGGTCCGAGAGTGAACACTGAAGCTTTCTTT.

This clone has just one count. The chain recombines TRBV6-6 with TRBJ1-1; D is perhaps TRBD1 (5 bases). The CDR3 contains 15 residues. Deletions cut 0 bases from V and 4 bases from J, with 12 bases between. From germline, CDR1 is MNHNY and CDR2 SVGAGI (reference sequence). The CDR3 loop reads CASSYSMGGGTEAFF. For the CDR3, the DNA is TGTGCCAGCAGTTACTCGATGGGGGGAGGCACTGAAGCTTTCTTT.

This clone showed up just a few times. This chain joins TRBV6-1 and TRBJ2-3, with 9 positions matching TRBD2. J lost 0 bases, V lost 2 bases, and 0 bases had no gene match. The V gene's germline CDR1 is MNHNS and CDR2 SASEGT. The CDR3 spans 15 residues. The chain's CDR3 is CASSELAGSTDTQYF. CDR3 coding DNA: TGTGCCAGCAGTGAACTAGCGGGGAGCACAGATACGCAGTATTTT.

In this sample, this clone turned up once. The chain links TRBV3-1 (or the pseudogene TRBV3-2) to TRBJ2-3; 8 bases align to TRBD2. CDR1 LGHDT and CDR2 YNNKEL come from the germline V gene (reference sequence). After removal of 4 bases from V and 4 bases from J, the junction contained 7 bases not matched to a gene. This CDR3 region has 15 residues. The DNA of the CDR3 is TGTGCCAGCAGCCTCGGGGGGGCCTTCTCAGATACGCAGTATTTT. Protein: CASSLGGAFSDTQYF.

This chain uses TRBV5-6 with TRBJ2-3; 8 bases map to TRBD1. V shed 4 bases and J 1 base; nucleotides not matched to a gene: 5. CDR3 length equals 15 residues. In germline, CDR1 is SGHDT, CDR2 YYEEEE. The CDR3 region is CASSLPGQGTDTQYF. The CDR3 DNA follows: TGTGCCAGCAGCCTCCCGGGACAGGGCACAGATACGCAGTATTTT.

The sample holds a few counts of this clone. This CDR3 is CASSLSGEKGNQPQHF. In nucleotides, the CDR3 is TGTGCCAGCAGCCTAAGCGGGGAGAAAGGCAATCAGCCCCAGCATTTT. The chain employs TRBV7-2 and TRBJ1-5; no reliable D call. This CDR3 region has 16 residues. V dropped 5 bases and J dropped 2 bases, with 16 bases sitting between them. Germline-derived CDR1 and CDR2 are SGHTA and FQGNSA.

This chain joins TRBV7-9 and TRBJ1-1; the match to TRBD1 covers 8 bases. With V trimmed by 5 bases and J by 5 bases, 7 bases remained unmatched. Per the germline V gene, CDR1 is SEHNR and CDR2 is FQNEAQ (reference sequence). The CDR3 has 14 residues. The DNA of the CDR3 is TGTGCCAGCAGCACGAGCACAGGGGGGACTGAAGCTTTCTTT. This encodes CASSTSTGGTEAFF.

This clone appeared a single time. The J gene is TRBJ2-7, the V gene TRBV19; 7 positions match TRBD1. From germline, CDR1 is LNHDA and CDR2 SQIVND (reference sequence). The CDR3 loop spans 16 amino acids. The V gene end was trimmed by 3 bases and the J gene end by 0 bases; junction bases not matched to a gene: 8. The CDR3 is CASSISPTGSSYEQYF. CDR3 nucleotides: TGTGCCAGTAGTATCTCACCGACAGGGAGCTCCTACGAGCAGTACTTC.

Here the CDR3 reads CASSLSQLDTQYF. Written as DNA, the CDR3 is TGTGCCAGCAGCTTATCTCAACTAGATACGCAGTATTTT. This chain connects TRBV11-3 to TRBJ2-3; D not resolved. This CDR3 contains 13 residues. Deletions cut 2 bases from V and 5 bases from J, with 8 bases between. The germline gives CDR1 SGHNT, CDR2 YENEEA. The whole variable domain, remainder taken from reference TRBV11-3 and TRBJ2-3, is EAGVVQSPRYKIIEKKQPVAFWCNPISGHNTLYWYLQNLGQGPELLIRYENEEAVDDSQLPKDRFSAERLKGVDSTLKIQPAELGDSAVYLCASSLSQLDTQYFGPGTRLTVL.

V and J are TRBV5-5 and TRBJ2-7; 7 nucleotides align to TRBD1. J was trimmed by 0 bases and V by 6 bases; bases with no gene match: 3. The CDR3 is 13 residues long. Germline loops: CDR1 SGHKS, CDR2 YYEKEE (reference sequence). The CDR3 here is CASKPGGSYEQYF. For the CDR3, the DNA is TGTGCCAGCAAACCAGGGGGCTCCTACGAGCAGTACTTC.

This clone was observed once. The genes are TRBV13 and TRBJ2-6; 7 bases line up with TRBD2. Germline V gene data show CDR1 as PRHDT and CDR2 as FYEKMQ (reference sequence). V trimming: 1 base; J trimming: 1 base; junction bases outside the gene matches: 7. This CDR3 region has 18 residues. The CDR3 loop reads CASSLAAGALSGANVLTF. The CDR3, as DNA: TGTGCCAGCAGCTTAGCGGCGGGAGCCCTATCTGGGGCCAACGTCCTGACTTTC.

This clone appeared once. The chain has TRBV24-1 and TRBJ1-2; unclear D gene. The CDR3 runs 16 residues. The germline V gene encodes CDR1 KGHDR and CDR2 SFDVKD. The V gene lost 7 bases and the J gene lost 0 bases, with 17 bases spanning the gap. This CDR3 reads CATRGPLGRANYGYTF. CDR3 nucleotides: TGTGCCACCAGGGGCCCCCTTGGCCGAGCTAACTATGGCTACACCTTC.

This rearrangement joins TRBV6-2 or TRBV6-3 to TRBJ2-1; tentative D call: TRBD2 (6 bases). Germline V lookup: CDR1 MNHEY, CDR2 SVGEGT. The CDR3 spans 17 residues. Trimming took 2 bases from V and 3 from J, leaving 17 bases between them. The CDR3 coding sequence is TGTGCCAGCAGTTACCGCGGAGGGCAGGTACTCTACAATGAGCAGTTCTTC. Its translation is CASSYRGGQVLYNEQFF.

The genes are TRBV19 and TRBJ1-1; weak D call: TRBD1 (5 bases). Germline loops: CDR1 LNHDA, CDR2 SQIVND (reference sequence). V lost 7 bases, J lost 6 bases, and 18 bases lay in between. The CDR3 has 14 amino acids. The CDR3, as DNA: TGTGCCAGTACCCCGGGGGGAGGGCTCGCTGAAGCTTTCTTT. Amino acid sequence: CASTPGGGLAEAFF.

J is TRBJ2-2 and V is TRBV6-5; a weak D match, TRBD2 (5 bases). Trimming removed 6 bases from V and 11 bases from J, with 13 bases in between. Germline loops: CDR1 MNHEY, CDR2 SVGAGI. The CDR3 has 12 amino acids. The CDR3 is CASSQPAGELFF. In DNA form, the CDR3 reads TGTGCCAGCAGCCAACCGGCGGGCGAGCTGTTTTTT.

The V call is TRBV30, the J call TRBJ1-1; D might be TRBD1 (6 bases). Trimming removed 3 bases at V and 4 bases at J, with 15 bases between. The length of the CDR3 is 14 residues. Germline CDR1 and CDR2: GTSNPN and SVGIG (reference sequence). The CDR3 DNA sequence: TGTGCCTGGAGAAACGGGGGGGCGGGCACTGAAGCTTTCTTT. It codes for CAWRNGGAGTEAFF.